The rows below give T cell receptor beta chains drawn from one sample of a study of blood T cell repertoires in COVID-19. Produced via immunoSEQ multiplex PCR; TCRdb's table is partial and in-frame only. The sample yields some 300,000 clones, around nine tenths seen once. The sample comprised peripheral blood. The receptors shown here come from a woman between 70 and 85 years old with COVID-19, enrolled during active disease. Each CDR3 is given with its conserved first and last residue. Fields, in order: V gene, D gene, J gene, clone size, CDR3 protein, CDR3 DNA. The D gene is left open where the match is weak. Not every row has a clone size; where given, it reads once, few, many or a size class.

TRBV2	NA	TRBJ1-1	NA	CASLPSRAMNTEAFF	TGTGCCAGCCTACCCTCCAGGGCCATGAACACTGAAGCTTTCTTT
TRBV5-4	NA	TRBJ1-2	NA	CASSLGRDKYGYTF	TGTGCCAGCAGCTTGGGCAGGGACAAGTATGGCTACACCTTC
TRBV3-1/TRBV3-2	NA	TRBJ2-7	once	CASSQGQGGYEQYF	TGTGCCAGCAGCCAAGGTCAAGGGGGCTACGAGCAGTACTTC
TRBV24-1	NA	TRBJ2-1	NA	CATSDPLHTYNEQFF	TGTGCCACCAGTGACCCTTTACATACCTACAATGAGCAGTTCTTC
TRBV6-5	NA	TRBJ2-2	NA	CASSYLSGAGELFF	TGTGCCAGCAGTTATCTCTCCGGTGCCGGGGAGCTGTTTTTT
TRBV28	NA	TRBJ1-1	NA	CASTTGSEAFF	TGTGCCAGCACCACAGGGTCTGAAGCTTTCTTT
TRBV7-2	NA	TRBJ2-3	NA	CASSAGNTDTQYF	TGTGCCAGCAGCGCCGGGAACACAGATACGCAGTATTTT
TRBV21-1	NA	TRBJ2-7	NA	CASSQKRGSYEQYF	TGTGCCAGCAGCCAAAAGAGGGGGTCCTACGAGCAGTACTTC
TRBV5-1	TRBD1	TRBJ1-1	NA	CASSAGPGGTEAFF	TGCGCCAGCAGCGCCGGTCCAGGGGGAACTGAAGCTTTCTTT
TRBV24-1	TRBD1	TRBJ2-1	once	CATSDRTGGLSYNEQFF	TGTGCCACCAGTGACCGTACAGGGGGCTTGTCCTACAATGAGCAGTTCTTC
TRBV10-2	TRBD1	TRBJ1-2	NA	CASSANDRGVGHGYTF	TGCGCCAGCAGTGCTAACGACAGGGGAGTGGGTCATGGCTACACCTTC
TRBV4-1	TRBD1	TRBJ1-5	NA	CASSQGYRGVQPQHF	TGCGCCAGCAGCCAAGGATACAGGGGAGTTCAGCCCCAGCATTTT
TRBV24-1	TRBD1	TRBJ1-2	NA	CATSDSEGQGNDYGYTF	TGTGCCACCAGTGATTCCGAGGGACAGGGCAACGACTATGGCTACACCTTC
TRBV7-2	TRBD2	TRBJ2-3	NA	CASSLRAGDTDTQYF	TGTGCCAGCAGCTTACGGGCGGGGGACACAGATACGCAGTATTTT
TRBV21-1	NA	TRBJ1-1	NA	CASRRGGLWNTEAFF	TGTGCCAGCAGAAGGGGCGGCCTATGGAACACTGAAGCTTTCTTT
TRBV5-1	TRBD1	TRBJ1-1	NA	CASLAGTGGTEAFF	TGCGCCAGCCTCGCCGGGACAGGGGGCACTGAAGCTTTCTTT
TRBV4-1	NA	TRBJ2-3	NA	CASSQAIGTSTDTQYF	TGCGCCAGCAGCCAAGCCATTGGGACTAGCACAGATACGCAGTATTTT
TRBV19	NA	TRBJ2-7	NA	CASSIRAGLDEQYF	TGTGCCAGTAGTATAAGGGCAGGGTTGGACGAGCAGTACTTC
TRBV21-1	NA	TRBJ1-6	NA	CARLDRYNSPLHF	TGTGCCAGATTAGACAGATATAATTCACCCCTCCACTTT
TRBV5-8	TRBD2	TRBJ2-5	NA	CASSPYFGGVQETQYF	TGTGCCAGCAGCCCCTATTTCGGGGGGGTCCAAGAGACCCAGTACTTC
TRBV5-1	NA	TRBJ2-2	NA	CASSLLEGTGELFF	TGCGCCAGCAGCTTGTTGGAGGGAACCGGGGAGCTGTTTTTT
TRBV5-1	TRBD1	TRBJ1-2	NA	CASSLGDSNYGYTF	TGCGCCAGCAGCTTAGGGGACAGCAACTATGGCTACACCTTC
TRBV21-1	NA	TRBJ2-3	NA	CASSKGAWESTDTQYF	TGTGCCAGCAGCAAAGGAGCGTGGGAGTCCACAGATACGCAGTATTTT
TRBV7-9	TRBD2	TRBJ2-7	NA	CASSPPRLAGFEQYF	TGTGCCAGCAGCCCCCCCCGCCTAGCGGGGTTCGAGCAGTACTTC
TRBV3-1/TRBV3-2	TRBD1	TRBJ2-1	NA	CASSHGTGGPLGDEQFF	TGTGCCAGCAGCCATGGGACAGGGGGTCCTCTTGGGGATGAGCAGTTCTTC
TRBV3-1/TRBV3-2	NA	TRBJ1-2	once	CASSQLGTGGYTF	TGTGCCAGCAGCCAATTAGGGACTGGTGGCTACACCTTC
TRBV7-2	TRBD1	TRBJ1-1	NA	CASSPSDRAGTEAFF	TGTGCCAGCAGCCCATCGGACAGGGCGGGCACTGAAGCTTTCTTT
TRBV7-2	NA	TRBJ2-1	few	CASSLGPAEGNEQFF	TGTGCCAGCAGCTTAGGCCCTGCGGAGGGTAATGAGCAGTTCTTC
TRBV2	TRBD1	TRBJ1-2	NA	CASRETGGDMEGYTF	TGTGCCAGCAGAGAGACAGGGGGGGATATGGAGGGCTACACCTTC